This is a list of T cell receptor beta chains from one sample in a study of tumor-infiltrating lymphocytes in localized non-small cell lung cancer. TCRdb's table, derived via immunoSEQ multiplex PCR, lists solely in-frame clones and lacks some. Of 13,000 or so clones listed, approximately 66% are singletons. The sequenced sample consisted of lung tumor tissue. These receptors all come from a human donor with non-small cell lung cancer. Each CDR3 is given with its conserved first and last residue.

v_gene	j_gene	CDR3aa
TRBV28	TRBJ2-7	CASSWNGRVEF
TRBV2	TRBJ2-5	CASTGTSEETQYF
TRBV27	TRBJ2-1	CASAGGPYNEQFF
TRBV7-2	TRBJ2-3	CASSPGLYTDTQYF
TRBV5-1	TRBJ1-2	CASSPGDRAVYGYTF
TRBV14	TRBJ2-5	CASSQIGAGRGTQYF
TRBV5-6	TRBJ2-2	CASSLDENTGELFF
TRBV9	TRBJ2-2	CASSVDPSRTGELFF
TRBV7-9	TRBJ2-2	CASSLAGTVPLGGELFF
TRBV5-6	TRBJ2-3	CASSPSGNTQYF
TRBV28	TRBJ2-2	CASSSRQTGVAGELFF
TRBV18	TRBJ1-6	CASSAPFFKNSPLHF
TRBV4-1	TRBJ1-2	CASSQEPANYGYTF
TRBV5-5	TRBJ2-1	CASSSLLGTYNEQFF
TRBV7-9	TRBJ2-2	CASSPPRRGALDTGELFF
TRBV5-1	TRBJ2-1	CASSLNSEQFF
TRBV6-5	TRBJ1-1	CASSLGPPITEAFF